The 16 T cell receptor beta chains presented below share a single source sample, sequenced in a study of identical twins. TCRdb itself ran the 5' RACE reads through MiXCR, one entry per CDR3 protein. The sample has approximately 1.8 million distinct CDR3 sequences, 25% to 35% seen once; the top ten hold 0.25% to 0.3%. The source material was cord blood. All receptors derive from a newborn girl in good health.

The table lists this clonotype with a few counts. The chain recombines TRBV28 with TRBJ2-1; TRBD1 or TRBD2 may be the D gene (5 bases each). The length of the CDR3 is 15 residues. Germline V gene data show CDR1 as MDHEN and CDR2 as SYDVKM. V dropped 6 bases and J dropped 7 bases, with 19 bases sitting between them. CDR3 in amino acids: CASSPGTTGWNEQFF. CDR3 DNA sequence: TGTGCCAGCAGCCCCGGGACCACCGGGTGGAATGAGCAGTTCTTC. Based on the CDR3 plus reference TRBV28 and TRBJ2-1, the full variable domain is DVKVTQSSRYLVKRTGEKVFLECVQDMDHENMFWYRQDPGLGLRLIYFSYDVKMKEKGDIPEGYSVSREKKERFSLILESASTNQTSMYLCASSPGTTGWNEQFFGPGTRLTVL.

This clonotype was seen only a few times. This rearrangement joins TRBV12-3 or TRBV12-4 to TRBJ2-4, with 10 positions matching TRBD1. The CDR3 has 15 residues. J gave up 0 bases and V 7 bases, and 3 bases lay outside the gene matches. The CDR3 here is CASKDRGGAKNIQYF. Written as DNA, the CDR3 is TGTGCCAGCAAGGACAGGGGGGGAGCCAAAAACATTCAGTACTTC.

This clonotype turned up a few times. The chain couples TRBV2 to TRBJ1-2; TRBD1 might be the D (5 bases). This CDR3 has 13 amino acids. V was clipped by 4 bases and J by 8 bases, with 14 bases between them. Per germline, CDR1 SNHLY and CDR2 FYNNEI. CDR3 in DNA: TGTGCCAGCAGTGCCACAGGTCACCTCGGCTACACCTTC. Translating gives CASSATGHLGYTF.

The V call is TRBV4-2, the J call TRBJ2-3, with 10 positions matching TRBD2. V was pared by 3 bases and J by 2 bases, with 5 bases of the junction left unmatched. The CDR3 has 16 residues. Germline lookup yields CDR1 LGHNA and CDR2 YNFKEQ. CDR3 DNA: TGTGCCAGCAGCCACCATCTAGCGGGGGACACAGATACGCAGTATTTT. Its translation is CASSHHLAGDTDTQYF.

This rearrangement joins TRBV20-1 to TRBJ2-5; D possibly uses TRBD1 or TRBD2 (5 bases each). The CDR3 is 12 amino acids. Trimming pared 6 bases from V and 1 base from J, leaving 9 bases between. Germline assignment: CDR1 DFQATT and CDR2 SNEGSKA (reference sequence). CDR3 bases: TGCAGTGCGCAGGGACCCCAAGAGACCCAGTACTTC. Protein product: CSAQGPQETQYF.

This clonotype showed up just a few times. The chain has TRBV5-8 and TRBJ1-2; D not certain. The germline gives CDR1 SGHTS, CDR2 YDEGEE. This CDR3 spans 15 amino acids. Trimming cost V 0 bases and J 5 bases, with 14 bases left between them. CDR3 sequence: CASSLDHQHIYGYTF. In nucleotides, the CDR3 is TGTGCCAGCAGCTTGGATCATCAACACATTTATGGCTACACCTTC. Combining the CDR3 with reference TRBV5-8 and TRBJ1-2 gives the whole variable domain EAGVTQSPTHLIKTRGQQATLRCSPISGHTSVYWYQQALGLGLQFLLWYDEGEERNRGNFPPRFSGRQFPNYSSELNVNALELEDSALYLCASSLDHQHIYGYTFGSGTRLTVV.

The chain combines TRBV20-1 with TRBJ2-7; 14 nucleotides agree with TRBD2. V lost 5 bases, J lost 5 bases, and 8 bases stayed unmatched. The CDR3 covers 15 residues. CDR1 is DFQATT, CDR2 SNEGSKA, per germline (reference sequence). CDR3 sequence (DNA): TGCAGTGCTGGACCGACTAGCGGGAGGGCCAACGAGCAGTACTTC. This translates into CSAGPTSGRANEQYF.

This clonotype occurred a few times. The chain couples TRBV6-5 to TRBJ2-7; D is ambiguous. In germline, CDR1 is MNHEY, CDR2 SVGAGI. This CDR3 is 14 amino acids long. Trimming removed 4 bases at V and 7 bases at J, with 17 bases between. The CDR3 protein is CASSLGSGPVEQYF. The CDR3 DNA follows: TGTGCCAGCAGTTTAGGGTCTGGGCCGGTAGAGCAGTACTTC.

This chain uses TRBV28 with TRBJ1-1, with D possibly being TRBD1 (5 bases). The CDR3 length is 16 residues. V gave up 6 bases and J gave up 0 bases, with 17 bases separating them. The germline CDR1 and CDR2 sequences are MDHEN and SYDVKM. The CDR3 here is CASSRGTSVMNTEAFF. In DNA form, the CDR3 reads TGTGCCAGCAGCCGGGGGACTTCGGTCATGAACACTGAAGCTTTCTTT.

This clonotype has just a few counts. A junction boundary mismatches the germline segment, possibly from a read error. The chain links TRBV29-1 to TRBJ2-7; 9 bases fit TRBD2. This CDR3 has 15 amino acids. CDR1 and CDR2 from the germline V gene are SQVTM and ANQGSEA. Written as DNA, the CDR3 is TGCAGCGCTGAAGCGGGGGGAACCAGCTCCTACGAGCAGTACTTC. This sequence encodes CSAEAGGTSSYEQYF.

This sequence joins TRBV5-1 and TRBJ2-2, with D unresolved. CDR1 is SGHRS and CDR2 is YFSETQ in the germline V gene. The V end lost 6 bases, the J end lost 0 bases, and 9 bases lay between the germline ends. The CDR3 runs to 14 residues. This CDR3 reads CASTRLSNTGELFF. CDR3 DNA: TGCGCCAGCACAAGGCTATCGAACACCGGGGAGCTGTTTTTT.

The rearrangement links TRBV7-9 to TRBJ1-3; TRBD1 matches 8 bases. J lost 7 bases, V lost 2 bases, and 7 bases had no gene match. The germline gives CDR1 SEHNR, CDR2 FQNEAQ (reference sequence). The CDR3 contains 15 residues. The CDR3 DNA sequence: TGTGCCAGCAGCTTACGCTCGGGACAGGAGAACACCATATATTTT. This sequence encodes CASSLRSGQENTIYF.

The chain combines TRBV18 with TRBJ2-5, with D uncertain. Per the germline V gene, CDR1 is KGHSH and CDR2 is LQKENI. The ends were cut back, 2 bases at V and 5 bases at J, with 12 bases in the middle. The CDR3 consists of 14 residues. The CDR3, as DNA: TGTGCCAGCTCACCAAGGAGCTCTATGGAGACCCAGTACTTC. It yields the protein CASSPRSSMETQYF.

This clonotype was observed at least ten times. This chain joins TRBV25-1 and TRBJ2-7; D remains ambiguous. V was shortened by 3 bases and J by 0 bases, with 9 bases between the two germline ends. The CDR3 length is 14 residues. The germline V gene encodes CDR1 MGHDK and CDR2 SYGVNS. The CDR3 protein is CASSEFSLSYEQYF. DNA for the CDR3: TGTGCCAGCAGTGAGTTTAGCCTCTCCTACGAGCAGTACTTC.

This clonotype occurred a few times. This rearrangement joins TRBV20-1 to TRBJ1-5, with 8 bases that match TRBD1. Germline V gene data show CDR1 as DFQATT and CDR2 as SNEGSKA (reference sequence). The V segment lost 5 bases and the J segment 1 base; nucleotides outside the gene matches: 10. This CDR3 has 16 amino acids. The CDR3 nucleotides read TGCAGTGCTCTCGGGGGGACAGGACGAAGCAATCAGCCCCAGCATTTT. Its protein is CSALGGTGRSNQPQHF.

The CDR3 DNA reads as TGTGCCAGCAGTTTCGTGGACAGGGGACCGGATACGCAGTATTTT. Its translation is CASSFVDRGPDTQYF. The chain employs TRBV12-3 or TRBV12-4 and TRBJ2-3; 9 nucleotides agree with TRBD1. V was pared by 3 bases and J by 6 bases, with 7 bases of the junction left unmatched. CDR3 length: 15 residues.